The source of this TCR beta chain is a study of regulatory T cells in long-lasting Graves disease. This clonotype was observed many times. Between the trimmed V and J ends, which lost 4 bases and 12 bases, there was a span of 12 bases. CDR1 is MNHNS, CDR2 SASEGT, per germline. This CDR3 has 12 residues. Arm-PCR of CDR3 regions and iRepertoire HTBI primers were used to build TCR beta libraries. TCRdb reprocessed the multiplex PCR reads with MiXCR, giving one entry per CDR3 protein. This table has about 470,000 distinct CDR3 sequences, less than 25% appearing once. Time point in this sample: persistent/refractory GD, antithyroid drugs over 5 years with positive TRAb. The TCR library was made from RNA extracted from PBMCs. The diagnosis of Graves' disease used American Thyroid Association guidelines.

V and J are TRBV6-1 and TRBJ1-4; no clear D gene. The sequence came from a female donor with Graves disease. The specimen was peripheral blood mononuclear cells (PBMCs), collected when the disease was refractory, from a patient treated with antithyroid drugs. This CDR3 is CASSVDRRELFF. As DNA, the CDR3 is TGTGCCAGCAGTGTGGATCGTCGGGAACTGTTTTTT.